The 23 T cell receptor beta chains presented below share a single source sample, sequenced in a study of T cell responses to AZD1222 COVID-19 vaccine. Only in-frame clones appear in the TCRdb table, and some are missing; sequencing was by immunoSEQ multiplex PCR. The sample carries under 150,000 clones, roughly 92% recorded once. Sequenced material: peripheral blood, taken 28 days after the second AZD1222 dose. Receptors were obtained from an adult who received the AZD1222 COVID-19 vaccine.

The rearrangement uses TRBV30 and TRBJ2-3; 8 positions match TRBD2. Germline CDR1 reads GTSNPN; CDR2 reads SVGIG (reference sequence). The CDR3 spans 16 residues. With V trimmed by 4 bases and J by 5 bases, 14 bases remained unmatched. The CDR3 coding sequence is TGTGCCTGGAACCCCTCTTTGGGAGCGGGAGTAGATACGCAGTATTTT. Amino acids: CAWNPSLGAGVDTQYF.

CDR3 sequence: CASSQVSGGLDEQFF. As DNA, the CDR3 is TGTGCCAGCAGCCAAGTTTCCGGGGGTTTGGATGAGCAGTTCTTC. The chain uses TRBV4-2 and TRBJ2-1, with a weak D call TRBD2 (6 bases). The CDR3 totals 15 residues. The germline CDR1 and CDR2 sequences are LGHNA and YNFKEQ. V lost 1 base to trimming and J lost 8 bases, with 15 bases between them.

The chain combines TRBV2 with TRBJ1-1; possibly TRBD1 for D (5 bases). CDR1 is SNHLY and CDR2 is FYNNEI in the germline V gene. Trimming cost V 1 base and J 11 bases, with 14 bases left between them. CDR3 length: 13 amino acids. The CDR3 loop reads CASSEGEGSRAFF. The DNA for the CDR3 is TGTGCCAGCAGTGAAGGGGAGGGGTCAAGGGCTTTCTTT.

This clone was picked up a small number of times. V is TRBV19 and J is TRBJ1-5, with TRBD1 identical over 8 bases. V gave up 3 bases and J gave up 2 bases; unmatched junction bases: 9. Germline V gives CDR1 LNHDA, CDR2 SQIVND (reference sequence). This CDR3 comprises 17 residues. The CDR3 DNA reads TGTGCCAGTAGTATTCCGGGCAGGGGGCTACGCAATCAGCCCCAGCATTTT. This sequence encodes CASSIPGRGLRNQPQHF.

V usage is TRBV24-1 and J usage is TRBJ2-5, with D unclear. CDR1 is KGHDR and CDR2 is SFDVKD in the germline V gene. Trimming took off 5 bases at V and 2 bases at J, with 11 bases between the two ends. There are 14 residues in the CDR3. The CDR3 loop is CATSGASRQETQYF. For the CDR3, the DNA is TGTGCCACCAGTGGGGCCAGCCGTCAAGAGACCCAGTACTTC.

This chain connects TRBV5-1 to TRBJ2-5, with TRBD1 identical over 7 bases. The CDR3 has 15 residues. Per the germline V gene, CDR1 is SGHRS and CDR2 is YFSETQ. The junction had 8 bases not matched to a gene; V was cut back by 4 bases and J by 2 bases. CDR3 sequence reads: CASSPQGVRQETQYF. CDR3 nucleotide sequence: TGCGCCAGCAGCCCCCAGGGGGTCCGTCAAGAGACCCAGTACTTC.

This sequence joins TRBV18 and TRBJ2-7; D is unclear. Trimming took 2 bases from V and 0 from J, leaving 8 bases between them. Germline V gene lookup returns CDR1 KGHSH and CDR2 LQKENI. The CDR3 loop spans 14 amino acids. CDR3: CASSPGRTSYEQYF. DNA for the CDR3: TGTGCCAGCTCACCAGGACGTACCTCCTACGAGCAGTACTTC.

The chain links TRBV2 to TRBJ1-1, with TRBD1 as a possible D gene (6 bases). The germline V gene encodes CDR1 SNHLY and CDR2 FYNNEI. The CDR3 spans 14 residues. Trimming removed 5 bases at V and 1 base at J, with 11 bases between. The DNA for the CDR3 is TGTGCCAGCAGTAAATTACAGGGGAACACTGAAGCTTTCTTT. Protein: CASSKLQGNTEAFF.

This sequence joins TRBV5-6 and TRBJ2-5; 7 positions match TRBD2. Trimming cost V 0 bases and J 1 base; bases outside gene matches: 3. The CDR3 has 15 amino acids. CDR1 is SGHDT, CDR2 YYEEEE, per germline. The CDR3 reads CASSLASGSQETQYF. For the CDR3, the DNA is TGTGCCAGCAGCTTGGCTAGCGGCAGCCAAGAGACCCAGTACTTC.

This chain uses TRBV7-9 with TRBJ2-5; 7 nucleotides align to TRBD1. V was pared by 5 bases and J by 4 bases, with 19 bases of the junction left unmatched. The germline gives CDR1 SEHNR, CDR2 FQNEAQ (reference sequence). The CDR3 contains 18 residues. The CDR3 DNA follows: TGTGCCAGCAGCCCGAAGGGGACAGCCAGCCGGGTAGGAGAGACCCAGTACTTC. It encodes CASSPKGTASRVGETQYF.

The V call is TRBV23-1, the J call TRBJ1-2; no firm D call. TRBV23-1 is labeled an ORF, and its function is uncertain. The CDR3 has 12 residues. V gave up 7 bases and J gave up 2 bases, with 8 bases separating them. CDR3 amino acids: CASKKSNYGYTF. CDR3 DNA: TGCGCCAGCAAAAAGTCCAACTATGGCTACACCTTC.

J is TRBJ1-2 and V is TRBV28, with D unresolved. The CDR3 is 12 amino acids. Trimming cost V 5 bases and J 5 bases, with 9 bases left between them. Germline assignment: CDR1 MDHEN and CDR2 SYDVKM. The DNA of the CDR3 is TGTGCCAGCAGTCTAGTCTCTTATGGCTACACCTTC. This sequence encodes CASSLVSYGYTF.

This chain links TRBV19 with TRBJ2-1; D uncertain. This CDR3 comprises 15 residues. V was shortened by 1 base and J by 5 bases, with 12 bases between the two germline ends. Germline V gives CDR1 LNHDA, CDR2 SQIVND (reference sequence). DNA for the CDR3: TGTGCCAGTAGTATAGCCGGAGTCAATCACAATGAGCAGTTCTTC. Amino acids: CASSIAGVNHNEQFF.

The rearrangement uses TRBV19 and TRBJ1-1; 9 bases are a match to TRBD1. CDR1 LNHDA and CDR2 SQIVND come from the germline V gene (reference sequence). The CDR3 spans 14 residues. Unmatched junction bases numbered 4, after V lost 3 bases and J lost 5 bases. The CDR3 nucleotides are TGTGCCAGTAGTATGGGACAGGGAGGAACTGAAGCTTTCTTT. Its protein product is CASSMGQGGTEAFF.

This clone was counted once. For the CDR3, the DNA is TGTGCCAGCAGCATCCACGGGGGGGATAACACTGAAGCTTTCTTT. It yields the protein CASSIHGGDNTEAFF. The chain recombines TRBV7-9 with TRBJ1-1, with a possible D match to TRBD1 (5 bases). This CDR3 is 15 amino acids long. V gave up 5 bases and J gave up 2 bases, with 15 bases separating them. Germline CDR1 reads SEHNR; CDR2 reads FQNEAQ (reference sequence).

The CDR3 DNA is TGTGCCAGCAGTCCCGGGGGGACAGGGGGCACTGAAGCTTTCTTT. Translated, it gives CASSPGGTGGTEAFF. The V call is TRBV28, the J call TRBJ1-1; 11 nucleotides agree with TRBD1. The CDR3 has 15 amino acids. Germline V gene lookup returns CDR1 MDHEN and CDR2 SYDVKM. The trim removed 5 bases at V and 4 bases at J, leaving 6 bases unmatched.

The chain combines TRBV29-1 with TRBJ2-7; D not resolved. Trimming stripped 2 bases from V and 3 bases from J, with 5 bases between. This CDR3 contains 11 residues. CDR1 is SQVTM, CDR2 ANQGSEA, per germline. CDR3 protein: CSVEQSYEQYF. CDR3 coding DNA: TGCAGCGTTGAACAGAGCTACGAGCAGTACTTC.

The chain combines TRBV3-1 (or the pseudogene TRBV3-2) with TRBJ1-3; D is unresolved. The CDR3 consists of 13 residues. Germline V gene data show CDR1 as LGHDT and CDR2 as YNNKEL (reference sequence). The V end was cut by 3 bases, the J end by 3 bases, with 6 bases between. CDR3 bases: TGTGCCAGCAGCCATGGGGATGGAAACACCATATATTTT. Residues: CASSHGDGNTIYF.

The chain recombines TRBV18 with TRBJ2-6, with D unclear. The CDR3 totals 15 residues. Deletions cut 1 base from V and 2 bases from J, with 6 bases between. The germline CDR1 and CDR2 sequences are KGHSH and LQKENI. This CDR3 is CASSPQGPGANVLTF. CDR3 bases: TGTGCCAGCTCACCACAGGGTCCTGGGGCCAACGTCCTGACTTTC.

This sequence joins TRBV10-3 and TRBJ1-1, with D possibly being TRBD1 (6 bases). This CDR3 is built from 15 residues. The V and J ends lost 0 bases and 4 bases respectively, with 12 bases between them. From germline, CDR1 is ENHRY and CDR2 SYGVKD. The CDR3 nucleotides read TGTGCCATCAGTGAGTCTAGGACAGCTATCACTGAAGCTTTCTTT. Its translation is CAISESRTAITEAFF.

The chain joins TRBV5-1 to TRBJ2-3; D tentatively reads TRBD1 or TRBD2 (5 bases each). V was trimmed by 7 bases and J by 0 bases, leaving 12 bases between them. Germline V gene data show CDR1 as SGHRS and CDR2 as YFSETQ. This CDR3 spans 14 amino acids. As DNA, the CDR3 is TGCGCCAGCCGAGCGGACATTAGCACAGATACGCAGTATTTT. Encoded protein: CASRADISTDTQYF.

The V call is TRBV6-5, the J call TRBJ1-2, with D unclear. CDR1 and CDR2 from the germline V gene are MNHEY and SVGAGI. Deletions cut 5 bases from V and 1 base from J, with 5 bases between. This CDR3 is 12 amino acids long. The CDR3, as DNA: TGTGCCAGCAGTCAACTTAACTATGGCTACACCTTC. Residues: CASSQLNYGYTF.

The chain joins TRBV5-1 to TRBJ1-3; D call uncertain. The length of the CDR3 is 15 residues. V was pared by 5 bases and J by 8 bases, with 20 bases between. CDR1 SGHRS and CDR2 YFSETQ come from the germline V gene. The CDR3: CASSSEGPPGDTIYF. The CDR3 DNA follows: TGCGCCAGCAGTTCCGAGGGCCCCCCTGGCGACACCATATATTTT.